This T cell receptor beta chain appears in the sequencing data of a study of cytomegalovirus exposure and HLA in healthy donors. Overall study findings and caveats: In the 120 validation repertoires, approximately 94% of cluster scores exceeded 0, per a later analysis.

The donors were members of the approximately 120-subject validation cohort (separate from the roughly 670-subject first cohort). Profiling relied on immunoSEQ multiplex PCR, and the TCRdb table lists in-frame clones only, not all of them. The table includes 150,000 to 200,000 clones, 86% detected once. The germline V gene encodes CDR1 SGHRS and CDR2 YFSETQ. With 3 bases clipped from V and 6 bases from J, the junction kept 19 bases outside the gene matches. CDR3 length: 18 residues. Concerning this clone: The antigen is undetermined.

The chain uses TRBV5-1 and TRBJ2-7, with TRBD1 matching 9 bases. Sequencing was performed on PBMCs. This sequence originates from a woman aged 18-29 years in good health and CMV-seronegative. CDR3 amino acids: CASSSGAVLGQGFAEQYF. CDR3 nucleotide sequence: TGCGCCAGCAGCTCGGGTGCAGTTTTGGGACAGGGATTCGCCGAGCAGTACTTC.